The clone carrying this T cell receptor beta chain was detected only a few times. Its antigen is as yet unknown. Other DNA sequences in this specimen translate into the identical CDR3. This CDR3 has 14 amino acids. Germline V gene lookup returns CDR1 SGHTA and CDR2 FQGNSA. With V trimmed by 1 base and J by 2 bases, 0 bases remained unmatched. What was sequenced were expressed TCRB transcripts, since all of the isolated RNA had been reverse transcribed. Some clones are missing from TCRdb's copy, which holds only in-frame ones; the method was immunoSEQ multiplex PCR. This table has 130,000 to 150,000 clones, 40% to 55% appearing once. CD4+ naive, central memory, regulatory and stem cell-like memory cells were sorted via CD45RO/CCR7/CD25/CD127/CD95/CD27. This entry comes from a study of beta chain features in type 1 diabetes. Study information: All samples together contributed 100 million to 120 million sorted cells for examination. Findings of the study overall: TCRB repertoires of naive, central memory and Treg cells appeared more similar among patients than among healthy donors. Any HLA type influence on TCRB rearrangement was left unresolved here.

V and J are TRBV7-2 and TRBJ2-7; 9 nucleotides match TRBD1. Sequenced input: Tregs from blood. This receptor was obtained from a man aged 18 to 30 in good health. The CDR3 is CASSLGQGAYEQYF. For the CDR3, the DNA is TGTGCCAGCAGCTTAGGACAGGGGGCCTACGAGCAGTACTTC.